The 31 T cell receptor beta chains below all came from one sample that was sequenced in a study of OX40 agonist ivuxolimab in advanced cancers. Libraries came from the immunoSEQ multiplex PCR assay. TCRdb carries this immuneACCESS record with in-frame sequences only. Its versions omit some clonotypes, under half of them owing to an unresolved V gene in the studies checked, with the rest unexplained. Here the sample has 65,000 to 95,000 clones; approximately 85% occur a single time. The ten largest clones take up 3.5% to 4.5% of the sample. The sequences come from CD4+ or CD8+ T cells sorted from blood, collected in a trial of the OX40 agonist ivuxolimab. The receptors come from an adult with an advanced solid tumor such as melanoma, head and neck, liver or kidney cancer.

The chain has TRBV13 and TRBJ2-7; D uncertain. Germline V CDR1 and CDR2: PRHDT, FYEKMQ (reference sequence). The CDR3 contains 13 residues. V was cut by 5 bases and J by 5 bases, with 13 bases left in between. The CDR3 sequence is CASSPGPVDEQYF. CDR3 coding DNA: TGTGCCAGCAGCCCCGGGCCCGTGGACGAGCAGTACTTC.

The genes are TRBV7-9 and TRBJ1-1; D uncertain. Germline CDR1 SEHNR, CDR2 FQNEAQ (reference sequence). This CDR3 contains 13 residues. Deletions cut 2 bases from V and 0 bases from J, with 4 bases between. CDR3 loop: CASSLQMNTEAFF. DNA for the CDR3: TGTGCCAGCAGCTTACAGATGAACACTGAAGCTTTCTTT.

This clone was picked up one time. One end of the junction fails to match germline, which may point to a read error. The rearrangement links TRBV5-1 to TRBJ1-2; D is possibly TRBD1 (5 bases). This CDR3 has 14 amino acids. Germline V gene lookup returns CDR1 SGHRS and CDR2 YFSETQ. CDR3: CASSWAAGGNGGSF. CDR3 sequence (DNA): TGCGCCAGCAGCTGGGCCGCTGGCGGGAATGGGGGGTCCTTC.

This chain joins TRBV6-6 and TRBJ2-7; 11 nucleotides line up with TRBD2. The germline V gene encodes CDR1 MNHNY and CDR2 SVGAGI (reference sequence). This CDR3 is 15 amino acids long. Trimming at V came to 3 bases and at J to 4 bases, leaving 5 bases not matched to a gene. CDR3 residues: CASSYPTSGTYEQYF. CDR3 nucleotides: TGTGCCAGCAGTTATCCGACTAGCGGGACTTACGAGCAGTACTTC.

The chain has TRBV5-1 and TRBJ2-1; maybe TRBD2 (7 bases). Germline lookup yields CDR1 SGHRS and CDR2 YFSETQ. There are 14 residues in the CDR3. V gave up 0 bases and J gave up 9 bases, with 13 bases separating them. The CDR3 DNA reads as TGCGCCAGCAGCTTGGGCTCAGGGGAGGGTGAGCAGTTCTTC. It is translated as CASSLGSGEGEQFF.

This clone was seen a handful of times. CDR3 region: CASSLDRGGEAFF. The DNA for the CDR3 is TGTGCCAGCAGCTTAGACAGGGGAGGTGAAGCTTTCTTT. The rearrangement joins TRBV11-3 to TRBJ1-1, with a weak D call TRBD1 (6 bases). The V gene's germline CDR1 is SGHNT and CDR2 YENEEA. V lost 0 bases and J 7 bases, leaving 9 bases between the germline ends. This CDR3 comprises 13 residues.

The rearrangement links TRBV19 to TRBJ2-7, with 11 bases matching TRBD2. The CDR3 loop spans 16 amino acids. Germline CDR1 and CDR2: LNHDA and SQIVND (reference sequence). The V gene end was trimmed by 1 base and the J gene end by 2 bases; junction bases not matched to a gene: 4. CDR3 DNA sequence: TGTGCCAGTAGTATAGTCCCGACTAGCGGGGCCTACGAGCAGTACTTC. It is translated as CASSIVPTSGAYEQYF.

The chain combines TRBV6-1 with TRBJ2-7, with D possibly being TRBD1 (7 bases). Germline V lookup: CDR1 MNHNS, CDR2 SASEGT. This CDR3 has 18 residues. The ends were cut back, 2 bases at V and 6 bases at J, with 26 bases in the middle. This CDR3 is CASSERPGQGVLGGEQYF. The CDR3 coding sequence is TGTGCCAGCAGTGAACGTCCCGGTCAGGGGGTCCTCGGGGGCGAGCAGTACTTC.

The CDR3 sequence is CASSLDRFTEAFF. As DNA, the CDR3 is TGTGCCAGCAGTTTAGACAGGTTCACTGAAGCTTTCTTT. The chain carries TRBV28 and TRBJ1-1, with D perhaps TRBD1 (6 bases). Looked up from germline, CDR1 is MDHEN and CDR2 is SYDVKM. Trimming left V 2 bases short and J 4 bases short, with 8 bases between. The CDR3 is 13 residues long.

This clone was seen only a few times. V usage is TRBV11-2 and J usage is TRBJ2-7; D call uncertain. Looked up from germline, CDR1 is SGHAT and CDR2 is FQNNGV. Trimming shortened V by 7 bases and J by 1 base, and 14 bases separated the two germline ends. The CDR3 loop spans 14 amino acids. The CDR3 region is CASMAESWSYEQYF. The CDR3 DNA follows: TGTGCCAGCATGGCGGAGTCGTGGTCCTACGAGCAGTACTTC.

The V gene is TRBV6-5, the J gene TRBJ2-5; TRBD1 is a possible D gene (5 bases). The CDR3 spans 12 residues. CDR1 and CDR2 (germline): MNHEY, SVGAGI. V was trimmed by 6 bases and J by 4 bases, leaving 9 bases between them. The CDR3 DNA sequence: TGTGCCAGCAGGTCTAGGGGAGAGACCCAGTACTTC. It yields the protein CASRSRGETQYF.

The CDR3 DNA sequence: TGTGCCAGTTCCTCAGGGGGCACGACAGATACGCAGTATTTT. This translates into CASSSGGTTDTQYF. The chain combines TRBV9 with TRBJ2-3; 8 bases agree with TRBD1. Germline lookup yields CDR1 SGDLS and CDR2 YYNGEE. The CDR3 sequence is 14 residues long. V lost 8 bases and J lost 3; bases outside the gene matches: 8.

This clone has a handful of counts. V is TRBV6-1 and J is TRBJ2-7; 12 nucleotides line up with TRBD2. Germline CDR1 and CDR2: MNHNS and SASEGT. CDR3 length equals 15 residues. Germline trimming cut 5 bases from V and 3 bases from J; bases unmatched to any gene: 5. CDR3 in amino acids: CASSLGLAGLYEQYF. In nucleotides, the CDR3 is TGTGCCAGCAGTTTGGGACTAGCGGGTCTCTACGAGCAGTACTTC.

V usage is TRBV6-5 and J usage is TRBJ2-7, with 12 positions matching TRBD2. The V and J ends lost 0 bases and 7 bases, in that order; junction bases with no gene match: 4. The CDR3 extends over 15 amino acids. The V gene's germline CDR1 is MNHEY and CDR2 SVGAGI. The CDR3 nucleotides read TGTGCCAGCAGTTACTCGCTAGCGGGAGGGAGGGAGCAGTACTTC. Its translation: CASSYSLAGGREQYF.

This chain connects TRBV14 to TRBJ2-7, with D possibly called TRBD1 or TRBD2 (5 bases each). The CDR3 length is 15 residues. Trimming left V 4 bases short and J 4 bases short, with 17 bases between. Germline lookup yields CDR1 SGHDN and CDR2 FVKESK. The CDR3 here is CASSLEGKGYYEQYF. The CDR3 coding sequence is TGTGCCAGCAGCCTCGAGGGAAAGGGGTATTACGAGCAGTACTTC.

The chain uses TRBV5-1 and TRBJ2-7; 7 bases agree with TRBD1. The CDR3 totals 14 residues. The junction had 4 bases not matched to a gene; V was cut back by 0 bases and J by 4 bases. CDR1 and CDR2 (germline): SGHRS, YFSETQ. The CDR3 nucleotides are TGCGCCAGCAGCTTGGCGGGCAGGGGGTACGAGCAGTACTTC. Its protein product is CASSLAGRGYEQYF.

The chain carries TRBV27 and TRBJ2-7; 12 bases agree with TRBD2. With 5 bases clipped from V and 5 bases from J, the junction kept 13 bases outside the gene matches. This CDR3 comprises 17 residues. In germline, CDR1 is MNHEY, CDR2 SMNVEV (reference sequence). The CDR3 loop reads CASSPNLLLAGGDEQYF. The CDR3 bases are TGTGCCAGCAGTCCAAACCTCTTACTAGCGGGAGGAGACGAGCAGTACTTC.

V usage is TRBV23-1 and J usage is TRBJ2-2; tentative D call: TRBD2 (6 bases). TRBV23-1 is labeled an ORF, and its function is uncertain. Trimming took 6 bases from V and 2 from J, leaving 13 bases between them. The CDR3 is 15 amino acids. CDR3 residues: CASSHRDSNTGELFF. CDR3 DNA sequence: TGCGCCAGCAGCCACCGGGACTCCAACACCGGGGAGCTGTTTTTT.

The CDR3 loop is CASSEGYAVYF. The CDR3 nucleotides are TGTGCCAGCAGTGAAGGATACGCAGTCTATTTT. V is TRBV6-1 and J is TRBJ2-3, with D hard to call. CDR1 MNHNS and CDR2 SASEGT come from the germline V gene. V lost 1 base and J 15 bases, leaving 11 bases between the germline ends. The CDR3 is 11 residues long.

The gene calls are TRBV12-5 and TRBJ2-1; the match to TRBD1 covers 8 bases. Germline-derived CDR1 and CDR2 are LGHNT and FRNRAP. The CDR3 is made up of 15 amino acids. J gave up 7 bases and V 5 bases, and 10 bases lay outside the gene matches. The CDR3: CASGPWQGARNEQFF. In DNA, the CDR3 is TGTGCTAGTGGTCCCTGGCAGGGGGCTAGGAATGAGCAGTTCTTC.

The CDR3 DNA reads as TGCGCCAGCTCGGGGTTAGCGGGGGACAATGAGCAGTTCTTC. This gives the protein CASSGLAGDNEQFF. This chain joins TRBV5-1 and TRBJ2-1; 9 bases are a match to TRBD2. V lost 7 bases and J lost 5; bases outside the gene matches: 7. Germline loops: CDR1 SGHRS, CDR2 YFSETQ. The CDR3 extends over 14 amino acids. The complete variable domain, with remaining parts taken from reference TRBV5-1 and TRBJ2-1, reads KAGVTQTPRYLIKTRGQQVTLSCSPISGHRSVSWYQQTPGQGLQFLFEYFSETQRNKGNFPGRFSGRQFSNSRSEMNVSTLELGDSALYLCASSGLAGDNEQFFGPGTRLTVL.

CDR3 region: CASSIGTGTPLFF. CDR3 DNA sequence: TGTGCCAGTAGTATAGGCACCGGGACCCCGCTGTTCTTC. This chain links TRBV19 with TRBJ2-1; D possibly uses TRBD1 or TRBD2 (5 bases each). This CDR3 spans 13 amino acids. With 1 base removed from V and 15 bases from J, the gap between germline ends came to 16 bases. Germline CDR1 is LNHDA and CDR2 is SQIVND (reference sequence).

In this sample, this clone turned up a few times. The V call is TRBV7-3, the J call TRBJ1-6; D remains unclear. V dropped 2 bases and J dropped 5 bases, with 4 bases sitting between them. The CDR3 is 13 amino acids. Germline assignment: CDR1 SGHTA and CDR2 FQGTGA. The CDR3 DNA reads as TGTGCCAGCAGCTTATACGATAATTCACCCCTCCACTTT. It codes for CASSLYDNSPLHF.

The rearrangement links TRBV5-1 to TRBJ2-7, with a possible D match to TRBD2 (6 bases). V was cut by 0 bases and J by 0 bases, with 13 bases left in between. Germline V gives CDR1 SGHRS, CDR2 YFSETQ. The CDR3 spans 16 residues. In nucleotides, the CDR3 is TGCGCCAGCAGCTTGGGGGGGACTGATGACTCCTACGAGCAGTACTTC. The encoded protein is CASSLGGTDDSYEQYF.

This chain uses TRBV9 with TRBJ2-1, with 12 bases lining up with TRBD2. The J segment lost 3 bases and the V segment lost 4 bases, leaving 8 bases of the junction unmatched. Germline V CDR1 and CDR2: SGDLS, YYNGEE. The CDR3 has 17 amino acids. The DNA of the CDR3 is TGTGCCAGCAGCAAACCCCCGACTAGCGGGAGCTACAATGAGCAGTTCTTC. It translates to CASSKPPTSGSYNEQFF. Full variable domain (missing parts from reference TRBV9 and TRBJ2-1): DSGVTQTPKHLITATGQRVTLRCSPRSGDLSVYWYQQSLDQGLQFLIQYYNGEERAKGNILERFSAQQFPDLHSELNLSSLELGDSALYFCASSKPPTSGSYNEQFFGPGTRLTVL.

V is TRBV5-4 and J is TRBJ2-3, with 7 bases that match TRBD2. The length of the CDR3 is 16 residues. Germline V gene sequence: CDR1 SGHNT, CDR2 YYREEE (reference sequence). The V segment lost 4 bases and the J segment 0 bases; nucleotides outside the gene matches: 8. The CDR3 DNA follows: TGTGCCAGCAGCATAGGGGACTACCGGAGCACAGATACGCAGTATTTT. It encodes CASSIGDYRSTDTQYF.

The rearrangement uses TRBV7-2 and TRBJ2-7; TRBD2 matches at 7 bases. The junction had 7 bases not matched to a gene; V was cut back by 5 bases and J by 0 bases. There are 15 residues in the CDR3. Per the germline V gene, CDR1 is SGHTA and CDR2 is FQGNSA. The CDR3 reads CASSVRGDSSYEQYF. CDR3 nucleotide sequence: TGTGCCAGCAGCGTCCGGGGGGATAGCTCCTACGAGCAGTACTTC.

The V call is TRBV29-1, the J call TRBJ1-1; D remains ambiguous. The CDR3 is 11 residues long. Per germline, CDR1 SQVTM and CDR2 ANQGSEA. V lost 5 bases and J 7 bases, leaving 11 bases between the germline ends. CDR3 sequence: CSVLPGVEAFF. CDR3 nucleotide sequence: TGCAGCGTTCTTCCTGGGGTTGAAGCTTTCTTT. The full variable domain, with the rest looked up from reference TRBV29-1 and TRBJ1-1, is SAVISQKPSRDICQRGTSLTIQCQVDSQVTMMFWYRQQPGQSLTLIATANQGSEATYESGFVIDKFPISRPNLTFSTLTVSNMSPEDSSIYLCSVLPGVEAFFGQGTRLTVV.

The chain recombines TRBV2 with TRBJ1-2; TRBD1 is a possible D gene (6 bases). This CDR3 has 16 amino acids. V was cut by 6 bases and J by 0 bases, with 17 bases left in between. Germline CDR1 reads SNHLY; CDR2 reads FYNNEI. CDR3 in amino acids: CASRALRQVANYGYTF. The CDR3 DNA reads TGTGCCAGCAGGGCCCTTCGACAGGTAGCTAACTATGGCTACACCTTC.

This chain connects TRBV29-1 to TRBJ2-1; TRBD2 is a possible D gene (6 bases). This CDR3 is 14 amino acids long. Germline V gene lookup returns CDR1 SQVTM and CDR2 ANQGSEA. Trimming took 0 bases from V and 4 from J, leaving 10 bases between them. This CDR3 reads CSVEDHGTYNEQFF. The CDR3 DNA follows: TGCAGCGTTGAAGATCATGGGACTTACAATGAGCAGTTCTTC.

For this clone: Mismatch with germline at one junction end may stem from a read error. The J gene is TRBJ1-1, the V gene TRBV7-7; D is uncertain. Germline loops: CDR1 SSHAT, CDR2 FNYEAQ (reference sequence). CDR3 length: 12 residues. The CDR3 loop reads CASSNTKTEAFF. DNA for the CDR3: TGTGCTAGCAGCAACACTAAAACTGAAGCTTTCTTT.